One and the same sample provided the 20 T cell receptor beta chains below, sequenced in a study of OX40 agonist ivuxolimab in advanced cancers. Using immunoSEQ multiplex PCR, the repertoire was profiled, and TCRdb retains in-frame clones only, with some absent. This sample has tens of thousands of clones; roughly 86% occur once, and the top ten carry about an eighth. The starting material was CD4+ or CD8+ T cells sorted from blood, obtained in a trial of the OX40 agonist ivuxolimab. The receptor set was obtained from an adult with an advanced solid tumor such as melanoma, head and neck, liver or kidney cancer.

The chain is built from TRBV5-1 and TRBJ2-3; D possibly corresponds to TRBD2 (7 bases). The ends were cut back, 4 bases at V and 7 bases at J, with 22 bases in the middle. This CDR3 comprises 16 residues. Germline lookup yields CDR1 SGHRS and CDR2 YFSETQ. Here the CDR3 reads CASSATSGGALNTQYF. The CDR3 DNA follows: TGCGCCAGCAGCGCTACTAGTGGGGGGGCCTTAAATACGCAGTATTTT.

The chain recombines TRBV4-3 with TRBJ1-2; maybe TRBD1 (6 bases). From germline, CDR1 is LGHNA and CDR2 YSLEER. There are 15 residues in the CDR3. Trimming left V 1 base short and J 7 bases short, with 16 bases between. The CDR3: CASSQGRVQGGGYTF. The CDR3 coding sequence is TGCGCCAGCAGCCAAGGCCGAGTACAGGGAGGTGGCTACACCTTC.

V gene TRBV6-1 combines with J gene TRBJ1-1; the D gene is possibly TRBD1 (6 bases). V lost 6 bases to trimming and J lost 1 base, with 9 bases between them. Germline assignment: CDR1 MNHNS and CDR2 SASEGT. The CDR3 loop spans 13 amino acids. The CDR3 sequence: CASRTTGNTEAFF. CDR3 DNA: TGTGCCAGCAGGACGACAGGGAACACTGAAGCTTTCTTT.

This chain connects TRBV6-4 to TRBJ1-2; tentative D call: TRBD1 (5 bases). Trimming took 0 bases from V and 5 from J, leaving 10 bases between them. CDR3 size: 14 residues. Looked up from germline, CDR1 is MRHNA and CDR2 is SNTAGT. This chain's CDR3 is CASSDSGTAYGYTF. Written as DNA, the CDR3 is TGTGCCAGCAGTGACTCGGGGACGGCGTATGGCTACACCTTC.

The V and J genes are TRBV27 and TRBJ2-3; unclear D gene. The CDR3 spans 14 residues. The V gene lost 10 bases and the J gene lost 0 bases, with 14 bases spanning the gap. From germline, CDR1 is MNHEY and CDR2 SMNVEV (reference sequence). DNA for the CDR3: TGTGCCACCACCGAGTCCTTTAGCACAGATACGCAGTATTTT. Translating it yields CATTESFSTDTQYF.

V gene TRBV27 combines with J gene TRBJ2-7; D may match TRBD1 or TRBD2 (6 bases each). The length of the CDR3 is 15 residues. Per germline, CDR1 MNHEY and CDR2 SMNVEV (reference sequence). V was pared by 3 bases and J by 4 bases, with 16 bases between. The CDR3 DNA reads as TGTGCCAGCAGTTTGGGGGGCGACGCGCGTTACGAGCAGTACTTC. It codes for CASSLGGDARYEQYF.

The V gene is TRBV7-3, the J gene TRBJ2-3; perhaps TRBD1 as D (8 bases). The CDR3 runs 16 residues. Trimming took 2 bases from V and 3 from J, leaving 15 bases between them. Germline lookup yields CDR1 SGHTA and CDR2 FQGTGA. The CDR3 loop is CASSLDEQGGTDTQYF. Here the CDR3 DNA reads TGTGCCAGCAGCTTAGATGAACAGGGGGGGACAGATACGCAGTATTTT. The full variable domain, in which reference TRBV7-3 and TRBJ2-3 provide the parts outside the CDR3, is GAGVSQTPSNKVTEKGKYVELRCDPISGHTALYWYRQSLGQGPEFLIYFQGTGAADDSGLPNDRFFAVRPEGSVSTLKIQRTERGDSAVYLCASSLDEQGGTDTQYFGPGTRLTVL.

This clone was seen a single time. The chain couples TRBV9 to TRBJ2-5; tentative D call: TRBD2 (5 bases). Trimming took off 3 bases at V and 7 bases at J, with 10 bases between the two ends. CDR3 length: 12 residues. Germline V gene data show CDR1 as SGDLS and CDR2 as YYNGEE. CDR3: CASSDLRGTQYF. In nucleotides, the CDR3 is TGTGCCAGCAGCGATCTACGGGGGACCCAGTACTTC.

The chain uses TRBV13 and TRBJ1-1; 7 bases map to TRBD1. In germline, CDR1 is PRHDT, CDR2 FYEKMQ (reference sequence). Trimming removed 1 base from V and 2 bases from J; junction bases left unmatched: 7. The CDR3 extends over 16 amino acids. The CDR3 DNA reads TGTGCCAGCAGCTTAGCGGGCCAGGGGGTCAACACTGAAGCTTTCTTT. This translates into CASSLAGQGVNTEAFF.

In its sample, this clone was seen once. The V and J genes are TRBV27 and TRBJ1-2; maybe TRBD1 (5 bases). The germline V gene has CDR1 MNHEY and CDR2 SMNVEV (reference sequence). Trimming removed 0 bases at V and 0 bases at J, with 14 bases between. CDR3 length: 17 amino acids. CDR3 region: CASSLSMRDGPNYGYTF. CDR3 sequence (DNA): TGTGCCAGCAGTTTATCAATGAGGGACGGCCCTAACTATGGCTACACCTTC.

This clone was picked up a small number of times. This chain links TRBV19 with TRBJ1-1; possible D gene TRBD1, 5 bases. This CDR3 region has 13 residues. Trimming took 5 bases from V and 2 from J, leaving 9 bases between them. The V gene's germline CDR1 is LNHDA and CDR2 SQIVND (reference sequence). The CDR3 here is CASSVDRNTEAFF. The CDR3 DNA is TGTGCCAGTAGTGTCGACAGAAACACTGAAGCTTTCTTT.

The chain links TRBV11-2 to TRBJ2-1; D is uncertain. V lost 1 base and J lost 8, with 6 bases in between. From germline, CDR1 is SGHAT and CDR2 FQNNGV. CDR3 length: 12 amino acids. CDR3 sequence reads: CASSLVDDEQFF. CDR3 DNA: TGTGCCAGCAGCTTAGTGGACGATGAGCAGTTCTTC.

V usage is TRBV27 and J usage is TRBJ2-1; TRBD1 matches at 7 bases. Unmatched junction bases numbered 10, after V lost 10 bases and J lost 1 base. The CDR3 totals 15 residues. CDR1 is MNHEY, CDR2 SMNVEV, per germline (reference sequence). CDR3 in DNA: TGTGCCATCGGAAAACCGGGACAGTCCTACAATGAGCAGTTCTTC. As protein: CAIGKPGQSYNEQFF.

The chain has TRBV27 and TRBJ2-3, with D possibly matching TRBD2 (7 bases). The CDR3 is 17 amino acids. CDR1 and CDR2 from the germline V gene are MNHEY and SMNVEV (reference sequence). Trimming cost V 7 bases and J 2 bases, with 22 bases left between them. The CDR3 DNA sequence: TGTGCCAGCACTCAGACCGGGGGGCCGGCACCCACAGATACGCAGTATTTT. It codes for CASTQTGGPAPTDTQYF.

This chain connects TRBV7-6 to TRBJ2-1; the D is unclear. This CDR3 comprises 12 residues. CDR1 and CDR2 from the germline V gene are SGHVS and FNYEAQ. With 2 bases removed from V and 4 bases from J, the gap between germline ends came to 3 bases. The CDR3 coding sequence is TGTGCCAGCAGCTTAAATTACAATGAGCAGTTCTTC. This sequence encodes CASSLNYNEQFF. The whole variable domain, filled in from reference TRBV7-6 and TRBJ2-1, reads GAGVSQSPRYKVTKRGQDVALRCDPISGHVSLYWYRQALGQGPEFLTYFNYEAQQDKSGLPNDRFSAERPEGSISTLTIQRTEQRDSAMYRCASSLNYNEQFFGPGTRLTVL.

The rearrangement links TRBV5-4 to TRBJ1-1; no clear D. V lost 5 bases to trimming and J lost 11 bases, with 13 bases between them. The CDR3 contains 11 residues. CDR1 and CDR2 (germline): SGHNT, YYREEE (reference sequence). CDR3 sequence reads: CASREQNEAFF. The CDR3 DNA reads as TGTGCCAGCAGGGAACAGAATGAGGCTTTCTTT.

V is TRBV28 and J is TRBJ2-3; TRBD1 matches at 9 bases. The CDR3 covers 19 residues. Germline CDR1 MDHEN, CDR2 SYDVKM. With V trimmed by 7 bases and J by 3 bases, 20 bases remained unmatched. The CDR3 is CASTHLSFQGQGRTDTQYF. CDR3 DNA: TGTGCCAGCACTCACCTAAGCTTTCAGGGACAGGGTCGTACAGATACGCAGTATTTT.

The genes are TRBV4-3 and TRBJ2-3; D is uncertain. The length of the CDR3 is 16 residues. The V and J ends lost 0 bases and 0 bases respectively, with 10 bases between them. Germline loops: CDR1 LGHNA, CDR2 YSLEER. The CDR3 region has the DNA TGCGCCAGCAGCCAAGAAAAGGAGACGAGCACAGATACGCAGTATTTT. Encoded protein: CASSQEKETSTDTQYF.

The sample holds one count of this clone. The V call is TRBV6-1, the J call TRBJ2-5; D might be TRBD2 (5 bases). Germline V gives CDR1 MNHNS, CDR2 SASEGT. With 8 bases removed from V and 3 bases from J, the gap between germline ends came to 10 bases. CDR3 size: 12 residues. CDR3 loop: CASEGTEETQYF. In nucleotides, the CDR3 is TGTGCCAGCGAGGGAACTGAAGAGACCCAGTACTTC.

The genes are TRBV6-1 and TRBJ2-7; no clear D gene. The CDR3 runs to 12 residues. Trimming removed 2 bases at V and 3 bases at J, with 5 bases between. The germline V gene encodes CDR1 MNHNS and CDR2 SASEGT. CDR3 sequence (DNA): TGTGCCAGCAGTGAACCCGGCTACGAGCAGTACTTC. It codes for CASSEPGYEQYF.